This T cell receptor (beta chain) is drawn from a study of CD8+CD57+ T cells in acquired aplastic anemia. Sequencing involved patients with CD8+CD57+ cell expansion previously shown by flow cytometry. The CDR3 has 14 amino acids. Germline CDR1 SGHKS, CDR2 YYEKEE (reference sequence). The V and J ends lost 4 bases and 7 bases respectively, with 15 bases between them. Genomic DNA templated the TCR beta VDJ and CDR3 profiling. TCRdb reprocessed the reads with MiXCR, giving one entry per CDR3 protein. The sample contains hundreds of thousands of distinct CDR3 sequences, about a third of which appear only once.

The V gene is TRBV5-5, the J gene TRBJ2-1, with D hard to call. Sequencing was done on a sample of sorted CD4+, CD8+, or CD8+CD57+ T cells (not recorded which) from PBMCs. This sequence was found in a human donor with aplastic anemia. The CDR3 nucleotides are TGTGCCAGCAGCAACCCCTCGCACGGGAATGAGCAGTTCTTC. It yields the protein CASSNPSHGNEQFF.